The 5 T cell receptor beta chains below were found in one sample sequenced in a study of neurological immune-mediated disorders. One entry per CDR3 protein, called by TCRdb with MiXCR from the 5' RACE reads. The data contain 70,000 to 90,000 distinct CDR3 sequences, approximately 5% of them singletons. Sequenced sample: PBMCs. All receptors derive from a woman aged 25 to 39 with multiple sclerosis.

This clonotype was observed many times. CDR3: CASSPGGEDTQYF. CDR3 in DNA: TGTGCCAGCAGCCCCGGCGGGGAGGATACGCAGTATTTT. The rearrangement links TRBV9 to TRBJ2-3; tentatively, D is TRBD2 (6 bases). The CDR3 is 13 residues long. V was shortened by 4 bases and J by 6 bases, with 12 bases between the two germline ends. Germline loops: CDR1 SGDLS, CDR2 YYNGEE. The full variable domain, in which reference TRBV9 and TRBJ2-3 provide the parts outside the CDR3, is DSGVTQTPKHLITATGQRVTLRCSPRSGDLSVYWYQQSLDQGLQFLIQYYNGEERAKGNILERFSAQQFPDLHSELNLSSLELGDSALYFCASSPGGEDTQYFGPGTRLTVL.

There are many counts of this clonotype. This chain joins TRBV15 and TRBJ1-6, with unresolved D. This CDR3 is built from 14 residues. Germline CDR1 LNHNV, CDR2 YYDKDF (reference sequence). V was shortened by 4 bases and J by 8 bases, with 12 bases between the two germline ends. In DNA, the CDR3 is TGTGCCACCAGCATTCGTAGGGAGTATTCACCCCTCCACTTT. It yields the protein CATSIRREYSPLHF.

This clonotype was counted many times. CDR3: CATSELGTATGELFF. The CDR3, as DNA: TGTGCCACCAGTGAGTTAGGAACAGCCACCGGGGAGCTGTTTTTT. J is TRBJ2-2 and V is TRBV24-1, with D unresolved. The CDR3 extends over 15 amino acids. Looked up from germline, CDR1 is KGHDR and CDR2 is SFDVKD. V dropped 4 bases and J dropped 4 bases, with 12 bases sitting between them.

This clonotype was seen many times. The chain is built from TRBV10-3 and TRBJ2-5; 14 nucleotides agree with TRBD2. Germline V gene lookup returns CDR1 ENHRY and CDR2 SYGVKD. Germline trimming cut 4 bases from V and 9 bases from J; bases unmatched to any gene: 10. The CDR3 has 16 residues. This chain's CDR3 is CAISGSGLAGEGAQYF. The CDR3 DNA follows: TGTGCCATCAGTGGCTCGGGACTAGCGGGGGAAGGGGCCCAGTACTTC.

A few counts support this clonotype. The chain carries TRBV20-1 and TRBJ1-5, with D unclear. The CDR3 consists of 13 residues. Trimming took 0 bases from V and 5 from J, leaving 8 bases between them. Germline lookup yields CDR1 DFQATT and CDR2 SNEGSKA (reference sequence). DNA of the CDR3: TGCAGTGCTAGAGAGGCCCTAGATCAGCCCCAGCATTTT. It yields the protein CSAREALDQPQHF.